This T cell receptor beta chain derives from a study of breast tumors, draining lymph nodes, adjacent tissues. The sample holds a few counts of this clonotype. Antigen unknown. TCRdb re-analysed the multiplex PCR reads in MiXCR, keeping a single row per CDR3 protein. The table shows approximately 100,000 distinct CDR3 sequences, with about 20% occurring only once. Broader study findings: Compared with basal-like, luminal-like tumors shared significantly more repertoire with nontumor tissue. Tumor TCR diversity was below lymph nodes but above nontumor tissue.

The germline V gene encodes CDR1 SGHTA and CDR2 FQGNSA. The germline V and J ends were trimmed by 4 bases and 1 base, with 13 bases remaining between them. CDR3 length: 15 amino acids. Axillary draining lymph nodes of breast cancer patients supplied the node samples. The V gene is TRBV7-2, the J gene TRBJ1-1; D possibly corresponds to TRBD1 (5 bases). Sequenced sample: axillary lymph node tissue. The origin of this receptor is a female donor with breast cancer. Some clones in this sample may be carry-over from other donors' samples. The CDR3 loop reads CASSSQSRANTEAFF. In DNA, the CDR3 is TGTGCCAGCAGCTCCCAGTCCAGGGCGAACACTGAAGCTTTCTTT.